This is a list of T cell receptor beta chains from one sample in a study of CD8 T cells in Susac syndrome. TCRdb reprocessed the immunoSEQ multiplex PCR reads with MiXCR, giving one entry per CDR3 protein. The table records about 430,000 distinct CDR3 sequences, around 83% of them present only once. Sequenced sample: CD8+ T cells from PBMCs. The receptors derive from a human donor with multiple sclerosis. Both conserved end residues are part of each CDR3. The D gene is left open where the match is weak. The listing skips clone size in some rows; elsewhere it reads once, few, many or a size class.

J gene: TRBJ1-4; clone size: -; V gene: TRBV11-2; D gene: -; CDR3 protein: CASSLEWGEDEKLFF; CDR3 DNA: TGTGCCAGCAGCTTAGAGTGGGGAGAGGATGAAAAACTGTTTTTT
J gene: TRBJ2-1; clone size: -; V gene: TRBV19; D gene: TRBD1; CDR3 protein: CASSGGQGWDNEQFF; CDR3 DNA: TGTGCCAGTAGTGGGGGACAGGGTTGGGACAATGAGCAGTTCTTC
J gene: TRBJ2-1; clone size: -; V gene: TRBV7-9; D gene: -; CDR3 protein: CASSLQGSNEQFF; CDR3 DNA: TGTGCCAGCAGTCTACAGGGTTCAAATGAGCAGTTCTTC
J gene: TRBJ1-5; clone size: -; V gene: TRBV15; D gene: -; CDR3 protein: CATSTSYSGNQPQHF; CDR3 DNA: TGTGCCACCAGCACTAGCTACTCTGGCAATCAGCCCCAGCATTTT
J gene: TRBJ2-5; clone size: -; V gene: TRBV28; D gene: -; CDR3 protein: CASSLIVPGAVGETQYF; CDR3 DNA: TGTGCCAGCAGTTTAATCGTACCGGGGGCCGTAGGAGAGACCCAGTACTTC
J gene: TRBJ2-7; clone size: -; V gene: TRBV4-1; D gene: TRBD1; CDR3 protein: CASSQETGTGGYEQCF; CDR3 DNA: TGCGCCAGCAGCCAAGAAACCGGGACAGGGGGCTACGAGCAGTGCTTC
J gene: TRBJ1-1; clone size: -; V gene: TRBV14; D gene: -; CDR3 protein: CASSPWDTLNTEAFF; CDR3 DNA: TGTGCCAGCAGCCCATGGGACACTTTGAACACTGAAGCTTTCTTT
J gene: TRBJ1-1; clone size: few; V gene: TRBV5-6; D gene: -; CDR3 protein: CASSFGVMYTEAFF; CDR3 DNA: TGTGCCAGCAGCTTCGGGGTGATGTACACTGAAGCTTTCTTT
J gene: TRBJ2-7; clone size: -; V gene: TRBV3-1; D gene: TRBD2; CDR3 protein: CASSQERGTSGIGVYEQYF; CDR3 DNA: TGTGCCAGCAGCCAAGAAAGAGGGACTAGCGGGATAGGCGTCTACGAGCAGTACTTC
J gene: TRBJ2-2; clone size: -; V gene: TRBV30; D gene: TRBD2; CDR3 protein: CAWSLTSGGAGGELFF; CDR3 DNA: TGTGCCTGGAGTCTGACTAGCGGGGGGGCTGGCGGGGAGCTGTTTTTT
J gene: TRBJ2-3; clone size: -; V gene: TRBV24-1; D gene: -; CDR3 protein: CATSDSTLLGADTQYF; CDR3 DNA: TGTGCCACCAGTGACTCCACACTGCTCGGAGCGGATACGCAGTATTTT
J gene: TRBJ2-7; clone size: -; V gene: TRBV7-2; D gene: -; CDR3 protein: CASSLAGFEQYF; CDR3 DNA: TGTGCCAGCAGCTTAGCGGGGTTCGAGCAGTACTTC
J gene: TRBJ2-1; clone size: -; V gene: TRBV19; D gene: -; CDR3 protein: CASSIDSGSSYNEQFF; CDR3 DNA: TGTGCCAGTAGTATAGATAGCGGTAGCTCCTACAATGAGCAGTTCTTC
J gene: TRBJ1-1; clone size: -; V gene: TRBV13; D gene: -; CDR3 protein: CASSLGRWGEAFF; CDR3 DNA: TGTGCCAGCAGCTTAGGCCGGTGGGGTGAAGCTTTCTTT
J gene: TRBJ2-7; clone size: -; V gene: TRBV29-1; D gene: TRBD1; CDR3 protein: CSVETGGTYEQYF; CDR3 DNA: TGCAGCGTTGAAACAGGGGGTACCTACGAGCAGTACTTC
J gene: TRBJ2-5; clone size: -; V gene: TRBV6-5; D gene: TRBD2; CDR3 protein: CASSYSWRGSSQETQYF; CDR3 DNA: TGTGCCAGCAGTTACTCTTGGCGGGGGTCCTCTCAAGAGACCCAGTACTTC
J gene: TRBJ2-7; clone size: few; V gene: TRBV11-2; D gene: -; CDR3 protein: CASSVGTNYEQYF; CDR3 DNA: TGTGCCAGCAGTGTGGGGACAAACTACGAGCAGTACTTC